Listed below are T cell receptor beta chains from one sample, sequenced in a study of read filtering for tumor transcriptome and immune sequencing. A single record per CDR3 protein comes from TCRdb applying MiXCR to the reads. The table lists approximately 93,000 distinct CDR3 sequences, 20% to 25% of them singletons. Source material: a population of CD138-negative cells sorted from bone marrow. These receptors were obtained from a donor older than 35 with multiple myeloma. The conserved cysteine and the conserved F or W are not part of the CDR3 here. Size tells how often a clone was seen (once, few, many) or the class of an expanded clone, and some rows leave it out.

clone size: many; V gene: TRBV20-1; CDR3 protein: SAREGGAQPQH
clone size: many; V gene: TRBV28; CDR3 protein: ASSLGLRAGY
clone size: many; V gene: TRBV6-1; CDR3 protein: ASSARGTGKNSPLH
clone size: many; V gene: TRBV2; CDR3 protein: ASSGTTSTDTQY
clone size: many; V gene: TRBV9; CDR3 protein: ASSVAFHNEQF
clone size: many; V gene: TRBV2; CDR3 protein: ASSDGTRQETQY
clone size: .; V gene: TRBV9; CDR3 protein: ASSTHRTPNGYT
clone size: many; V gene: TRBV5-1; CDR3 protein: ASSEGTSGTDTQY
clone size: many; V gene: TRBV2; CDR3 protein: ASCRDSSSPLH
clone size: many; V gene: TRBV2; CDR3 protein: ASSESVDTQY
clone size: .; V gene: TRBV3-1; CDR3 protein: ASSQLAAQETQY
clone size: many; V gene: TRBV20-1; CDR3 protein: SAPVGPTNTGELF
clone size: many; V gene: TRBV12-3/TRBV12-4; CDR3 protein: ASTREASPLH
clone size: few; V gene: TRBV28; CDR3 protein: ASISNREGGQPQH
clone size: many; V gene: TRBV7-2; CDR3 protein: ASSWWGGLASGELF
clone size: many; V gene: TRBV25-1; CDR3 protein: ASSATGDLSYEQY
clone size: .; V gene: TRBV19; CDR3 protein: ASSSPSLSGANVLT
clone size: few; V gene: TRBV7-9; CDR3 protein: ASSLQVVGTEAF
clone size: many; V gene: TRBV2; CDR3 protein: ASQDGRGHGELF
clone size: many; V gene: TRBV20-1; CDR3 protein: SARDRVAAHYGYT
clone size: many; V gene: TRBV7-3; CDR3 protein: ATTGANTGELF
clone size: many; V gene: TRBV5-1; CDR3 protein: ASSPGQGGSEQF
clone size: many; V gene: TRBV7-9; CDR3 protein: ASSSPKGNQPQH
clone size: many; V gene: TRBV29-1; CDR3 protein: SAGHITEAF
clone size: few; V gene: TRBV6-1; CDR3 protein: ASFAWDRGTGELF
clone size: many; V gene: TRBV2; CDR3 protein: ATHQGGGTEAF